Below are 3 T cell receptor beta chains sequenced from a single sample in a study of blood T cell repertoires in COVID-19. Sequenced by immunoSEQ multiplex PCR; TCRdb stores in-frame clones only, minus some. This sample has roughly 280,000 clones, with 70% to 90% found just once. Sequences were obtained from peripheral blood. These receptors were taken from a man aged 18-30 years with active or convalescent COVID-19.

This chain links TRBV29-1 with TRBJ2-7, with D maybe TRBD2 (6 bases). The CDR3 covers 12 residues. Trimming pared 4 bases from V and 5 bases from J, leaving 12 bases between. Germline values: CDR1 SQVTM, CDR2 ANQGSEA. In nucleotides, the CDR3 is TGCAGCGTTGGGGGACTTCTAGACGAGCAGTACTTC. Protein sequence: CSVGGLLDEQYF.

V is TRBV5-1 and J is TRBJ1-6; the match to TRBD1 covers 8 bases. Germline V lookup: CDR1 SGHRS, CDR2 YFSETQ. The junction had 7 bases not matched to a gene; V was cut back by 4 bases and J by 7 bases. The CDR3 has 15 amino acids. The CDR3 nucleotides read TGCGCCAGCAGCCTTTCGACAGGGGCAAATTCACCCCTCCACTTT. Its translation: CASSLSTGANSPLHF. Supplemented by reference TRBV5-1 and TRBJ1-6, the full variable domain reads KAGVTQTPRYLIKTRGQQVTLSCSPISGHRSVSWYQQTPGQGLQFLFEYFSETQRNKGNFPGRFSGRQFSNSRSEMNVSTLELGDSALYLCASSLSTGANSPLHFGNGTRLTVT.

V usage is TRBV7-9 and J usage is TRBJ2-2; TRBD2 might be the D (6 bases). Looked up from germline, CDR1 is SEHNR and CDR2 is FQNEAQ (reference sequence). V lost 3 bases and J 1 base, leaving 12 bases between the germline ends. The CDR3 spans 16 residues. The CDR3 nucleotides read TGTGCCAGCAGCTTCACCGGGGGACGGAACACCGGGGAGCTGTTTTTT. It specifies CASSFTGGRNTGELFF.